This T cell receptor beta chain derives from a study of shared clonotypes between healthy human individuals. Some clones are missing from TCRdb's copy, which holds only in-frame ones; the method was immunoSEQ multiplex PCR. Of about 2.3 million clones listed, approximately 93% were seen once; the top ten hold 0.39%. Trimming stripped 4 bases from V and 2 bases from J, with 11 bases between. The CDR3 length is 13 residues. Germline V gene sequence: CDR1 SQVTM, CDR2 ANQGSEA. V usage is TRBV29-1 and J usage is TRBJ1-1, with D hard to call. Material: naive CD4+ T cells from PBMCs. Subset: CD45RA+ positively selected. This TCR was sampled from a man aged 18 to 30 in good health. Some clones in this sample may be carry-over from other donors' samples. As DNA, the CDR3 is TGCAGCGTTGTGGAAGTCCTCAACACTGAAGCTTTCTTT. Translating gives CSVVEVLNTEAFF.